One and the same sample provided the 5 T cell receptor beta chains below, sequenced in a study of CD8 T cells in Susac syndrome. Reverse transcription of about 0.5 to 1 ug RNA used random hexamers. TCRdb called the immunoSEQ multiplex PCR reads again in MiXCR, with one record for every CDR3 protein. The sample contains about 200,000 distinct CDR3 sequences, approximately 95% of which appear only once. Sequencing was done on a sample of CD4+ T cells from PBMCs. These receptors all come from a human donor in good health.

As regards this clonotype: At one boundary the junction diverges from the germline segment, which might be a read error. DNA of the CDR3: TGTGCCAGCAGCTACTCCGGGACAGGGGGCCGCGAGCAGTACTTC. Protein: CASSYSGTGGREQYF. The chain uses TRBV6-5 and TRBJ2-7; 12 bases match TRBD1. Germline V gives CDR1 MNHEY, CDR2 SVGAGI. The CDR3 has 15 amino acids.

The chain uses TRBV20-1 and TRBJ2-3; no clear D. Germline values: CDR1 DFQATT, CDR2 SNEGSKA (reference sequence). The CDR3 is 8 amino acids. V was pared by 6 bases and J by 5 bases, with 0 bases between. CDR3 protein: CSADTQYF. In nucleotides, the CDR3 is TGCAGTGCAGATACGCAGTATTTT.

The chain joins TRBV7-9 to TRBJ2-7, with 9 bases identical to TRBD1. Germline CDR1 and CDR2: SEHNR and FQNEAQ (reference sequence). The length of the CDR3 is 13 residues. With V trimmed by 5 bases and J by 2 bases, 1 base remained unmatched. CDR3 nucleotides: TGTGCCAGCAGCCGGGACAGGGCCTACGAGCAGTACGTC. Translating gives CASSRDRAYEQYV.

The chain is built from TRBV20-1 and TRBJ2-7; 9 nucleotides align to TRBD1. In germline, CDR1 is DFQATT, CDR2 SNEGSKA (reference sequence). With V trimmed by 0 bases and J by 7 bases, 7 bases remained unmatched. The CDR3 runs 14 residues. Written as DNA, the CDR3 is TGCAGTGCTAGAGATGCCGGGACAGGGTGGGAGCAGTACGTC. Its translation: CSARDAGTGWEQYV.

The chain has TRBV11-2 and TRBJ2-4; a weak D match, TRBD1 (6 bases). The CDR3 extends over 15 amino acids. V was clipped by 4 bases and J by 6 bases, with 16 bases between them. Germline V lookup: CDR1 SGHAT, CDR2 FQNNGV. The CDR3 DNA reads as TGTGCCAGCAGCTCATTACAGGGTGAAAGAAACATTCAGTACTTC. This translates into CASSSLQGERNIQYF.